One sample yielded the 27 T cell receptor beta chains listed below, sequenced in a study of blood T cell repertoires in COVID-19. This table comes from immunoSEQ multiplex PCR, and its TCRdb copy is limited to in-frame clones, with some not included. The table has around 34,000 clones, about four fifths seen once. The sequencing input was peripheral blood. All receptors derive from a man over 45 with acute or convalescent COVID-19.

The chain joins TRBV28 to TRBJ1-1; the D is unclear. The CDR3 contains 16 residues. Trimming shortened V by 0 bases and J by 0 bases, and 11 bases separated the two germline ends. The germline V gene has CDR1 MDHEN and CDR2 SYDVKM. The CDR3 protein is CASSLWGSILNTEAFF. The CDR3 DNA sequence: TGTGCCAGCAGTTTATGGGGCAGTATTCTGAACACTGAAGCTTTCTTT. The whole variable domain, remainder taken from reference TRBV28 and TRBJ1-1, is DVKVTQSSRYLVKRTGEKVFLECVQDMDHENMFWYRQDPGLGLRLIYFSYDVKMKEKGDIPEGYSVSREKKERFSLILESASTNQTSMYLCASSLWGSILNTEAFFGQGTRLTVV.

This clone was counted only a few times. Here the CDR3 DNA reads TGTGCCAGCAGTTATCTTACAGGGGGCTATGGCTACACCTTC. Translating it yields CASSYLTGGYGYTF. J is TRBJ1-2 and V is TRBV6-5; 8 bases line up with TRBD1. Germline CDR1 reads MNHEY; CDR2 reads SVGAGI. CDR3 length: 14 amino acids. With 3 bases clipped from V and 4 bases from J, the junction kept 4 bases outside the gene matches.

This clone was observed a few times. The chain recombines TRBV5-1 with TRBJ2-7; the match to TRBD1 covers 9 bases. This CDR3 is 16 amino acids long. V shed 0 bases and J 3 bases; nucleotides not matched to a gene: 7. Germline V gene sequence: CDR1 SGHRS, CDR2 YFSETQ. This CDR3 reads CASSLDGGQGIYEQYF. CDR3 nucleotides: TGCGCCAGCAGCTTGGATGGGGGACAGGGTATCTACGAGCAGTACTTC. Filled out from reference TRBV5-1 and TRBJ2-7, the complete variable domain reads KAGVTQTPRYLIKTRGQQVTLSCSPISGHRSVSWYQQTPGQGLQFLFEYFSETQRNKGNFPGRFSGRQFSNSRSEMNVSTLELGDSALYLCASSLDGGQGIYEQYFGPGTRLTVT.

Written as DNA, the CDR3 is TGTGCCAGCAGTGACGTAATAACGAGGGAGTTAAGCGATGAGCAGTTCTTC. Its protein product is CASSDVITRELSDEQFF. J is TRBJ2-1 and V is TRBV2, with D perhaps matching TRBD2 (5 bases). Trimming stripped 3 bases from V and 8 bases from J, with 23 bases between. CDR1 and CDR2 (germline): SNHLY, FYNNEI. The CDR3 loop spans 17 amino acids.

The chain combines TRBV27 with TRBJ1-3, with no clear D. With 5 bases removed from V and 0 bases from J, the gap between germline ends came to 8 bases. CDR1 and CDR2 from the germline V gene are MNHEY and SMNVEV (reference sequence). CDR3 length: 14 amino acids. CDR3 sequence (DNA): TGTGCCAGCAGTGGAGTGAACTCTGGAAACACCATATATTTT. It specifies CASSGVNSGNTIYF.

This chain uses TRBV28 with TRBJ2-1; 7 positions agree with TRBD2. V lost 1 base, J lost 5 bases, and 5 bases stayed unmatched. This CDR3 is 15 amino acids long. CDR1 is MDHEN and CDR2 is SYDVKM in the germline V gene. DNA of the CDR3: TGTGCCAGCAGTTTATTTGGGGACTACCACAATGAGCAGTTCTTC. Amino acid sequence: CASSLFGDYHNEQFF.

J is TRBJ1-2 and V is TRBV29-1, with D possibly matching TRBD1 (6 bases). V lost 7 bases and J lost 4, with 16 bases in between. CDR1 and CDR2 from the germline V gene are SQVTM and ANQGSEA. The CDR3 has 13 residues. Written as DNA, the CDR3 is TGCAGCGACAAGCAACAGGGTCTCTATGGCTACACCTTC. Translating gives CSDKQQGLYGYTF.

The chain joins TRBV13 to TRBJ1-4; D might be TRBD1 (5 bases). V was trimmed by 3 bases and J by 5 bases, leaving 10 bases between them. The germline V gene encodes CDR1 PRHDT and CDR2 FYEKMQ (reference sequence). This CDR3 spans 14 amino acids. The CDR3 coding sequence is TGTGCCAGCAGCTTGGGCCAGGGAAATGAAAAACTGTTTTTT. It encodes CASSLGQGNEKLFF.

The rearrangement uses TRBV27 and TRBJ2-7; 11 nucleotides line up with TRBD2. Trimming cost V 3 bases and J 1 base; bases outside gene matches: 11. This CDR3 spans 18 amino acids. Germline V gene lookup returns CDR1 MNHEY and CDR2 SMNVEV (reference sequence). The CDR3 here is CASSFLGSGGAGSYEQYF. In DNA, the CDR3 is TGTGCCAGCAGTTTTCTGGGTAGCGGGGGGGCTGGGTCCTACGAGCAGTACTTC.

The V gene is TRBV18, the J gene TRBJ1-2; possible D gene TRBD1, 5 bases. Trimming stripped 6 bases from V and 6 bases from J, with 23 bases between. The germline gives CDR1 KGHSH, CDR2 LQKENI. The CDR3 loop spans 16 amino acids. The CDR3 DNA reads as TGTGCCAGCTCTCCTCCAGGGCTTATAGGTGAAAATGGCTACACCTTC. It yields the protein CASSPPGLIGENGYTF.

The V and J genes are TRBV28 and TRBJ2-5, with 8 bases lining up with TRBD1. J gave up 2 bases and V 4 bases, and 6 bases lay outside the gene matches. This CDR3 has 15 amino acids. The germline V gene encodes CDR1 MDHEN and CDR2 SYDVKM. The CDR3 spells CASSSQGGRQETQYF. As DNA, the CDR3 is TGTGCCAGCAGTTCACAGGGGGGAAGGCAAGAGACCCAGTACTTC.

V is TRBV28 and J is TRBJ1-3; 7 nucleotides line up with TRBD1. CDR1 and CDR2 (germline): MDHEN, SYDVKM. The length of the CDR3 is 15 residues. Unmatched junction bases numbered 1, after V lost 2 bases and J lost 0 bases. The CDR3 DNA reads TGTGCCAGCAGTTTAGCAGGGGGCTCTGGAAACACCATATATTTT. Protein product: CASSLAGGSGNTIYF.

V gene TRBV29-1 combines with J gene TRBJ1-6, with TRBD1 matching 8 bases. With V trimmed by 6 bases and J by 10 bases, 11 bases remained unmatched. Germline-derived CDR1 and CDR2 are SQVTM and ANQGSEA. CDR3 length: 14 amino acids. The CDR3 DNA is TGCAGCGTCGCCGAGTGGACAGGGAGCTCACCCCTCCACTTT. This sequence encodes CSVAEWTGSSPLHF.

The genes are TRBV11-1 and TRBJ2-3, with D possibly matching TRBD2 (7 bases). The ends were cut back, 3 bases at V and 5 bases at J, with 15 bases in the middle. This CDR3 contains 15 residues. Germline loops: CDR1 SGHAT, CDR2 FQDESV (reference sequence). The CDR3 spells CASSFWGGAQDTQYF. The CDR3 DNA reads TGTGCCAGCAGCTTTTGGGGGGGGGCGCAAGATACGCAGTATTTT.

The chain is built from TRBV28 and TRBJ2-7; D is undetermined. The V gene's germline CDR1 is MDHEN and CDR2 SYDVKM. The CDR3 totals 14 residues. Trimming took off 3 bases at V and 0 bases at J, with 9 bases between the two ends. CDR3 loop: CASSFYDTSYEQYF. CDR3 sequence (DNA): TGTGCCAGCAGTTTTTATGACACCTCCTACGAGCAGTACTTC.

This chain uses TRBV9 with TRBJ1-2; the match to TRBD1 covers 10 bases. CDR1 is SGDLS and CDR2 is YYNGEE in the germline V gene. The CDR3 loop spans 14 amino acids. The V segment lost 0 bases and the J segment 8 bases; nucleotides outside the gene matches: 4. CDR3 bases: TGTGCCAGCAGCGTAGCGGGACAGGGGAGAGGCTACACCTTC. Translating it yields CASSVAGQGRGYTF.

This chain connects TRBV18 to TRBJ2-7; D is possibly TRBD1 (5 bases). Germline V gene sequence: CDR1 KGHSH, CDR2 LQKENI. V shed 0 bases and J shed 5 bases, with 8 bases lying between them. The CDR3 is made up of 13 amino acids. CDR3 sequence (DNA): TGTGCCAGCTCACCACCGGGGCTAGACGAGCAGTACTTC. Protein sequence: CASSPPGLDEQYF. Combining the CDR3 with reference TRBV18 and TRBJ2-7 gives the whole variable domain NAGVMQNPRHLVRRRGQEARLRCSPMKGHSHVYWYRQLPEEGLKFMVYLQKENIIDESGMPKERFSAEFPKEGPSILRIQQVVRGDSAAYFCASSPPGLDEQYFGPGTRLTVT.

This clone was counted only a few times. The rearrangement links TRBV3-1 (or the pseudogene TRBV3-2) to TRBJ1-3; a possible D gene is TRBD1 (5 bases). CDR3 length: 14 amino acids. Between the trimmed V and J ends, which lost 5 bases and 4 bases, there was a span of 12 bases. CDR1 and CDR2 from the germline V gene are LGHDT and YNNKEL (reference sequence). The CDR3 DNA is TGTGCCAGCAGCGCGGGACGGGAGGGAAACACCATATATTTT. This sequence encodes CASSAGREGNTIYF.

The chain combines TRBV27 with TRBJ2-2, with 8 bases matching TRBD1. This CDR3 region has 16 residues. The V gene end was trimmed by 0 bases and the J gene end by 4 bases; junction bases not matched to a gene: 4. Looked up from germline, CDR1 is MNHEY and CDR2 is SMNVEV (reference sequence). The CDR3 DNA reads as TGTGCCAGCAGTTTATCGGCAACAGGGGGCACCGGGGAGCTGTTTTTT. This encodes CASSLSATGGTGELFF.

J is TRBJ1-2 and V is TRBV29-1; D perhaps matches TRBD1 (5 bases). V shed 6 bases and J shed 4 bases, with 9 bases lying between them. Germline lookup yields CDR1 SQVTM and CDR2 ANQGSEA. CDR3 length: 11 residues. CDR3 in DNA: TGCAGCGTCCAGGGCGGCTATGGCTACACCTTC. This encodes CSVQGGYGYTF.

The chain combines TRBV4-2 with TRBJ2-3; no firm D call. The germline V gene encodes CDR1 LGHNA and CDR2 YNFKEQ. The CDR3 covers 14 residues. With 2 bases removed from V and 0 bases from J, the gap between germline ends came to 6 bases. Here the CDR3 DNA reads TGTGCCAGCAGCCAAAGCCATAGCACAGATACGCAGTATTTT. This encodes CASSQSHSTDTQYF.

The genes are TRBV23-1 and TRBJ1-5, with TRBD1 identical over 7 bases. TRBV23-1 is an ORF for which the function is uncertain. The CDR3 spans 17 residues. V trimming: 7 bases; J trimming: 2 bases; junction bases outside the gene matches: 14. The CDR3 bases are TGCGCCAGCACCAACCCCCGACAGGGCAGCGGCAATCAGCCCCAGCATTTT. It yields the protein CASTNPRQGSGNQPQHF.

V usage is TRBV12-3 or TRBV12-4 and J usage is TRBJ1-6, with D possibly matching TRBD1 (6 bases). The CDR3 loop spans 13 amino acids. The V end was cut by 6 bases, the J end by 11 bases, with 14 bases between. CDR3 protein: CASRYREVAPLHF. Here the CDR3 DNA reads TGTGCCAGCAGGTACAGGGAAGTGGCACCCCTCCACTTT.

The table lists this clone with a count of one. The chain joins TRBV27 to TRBJ1-6; 8 nucleotides agree with TRBD1. This CDR3 is 15 amino acids long. The junction had 7 bases not matched to a gene; V was cut back by 3 bases and J by 9 bases. Germline CDR1 MNHEY, CDR2 SMNVEV (reference sequence). The CDR3 bases are TGTGCCAGCAGTTTGAGTCACAGGGGGAGTTCACCCCTCCACTTT. The encoded protein is CASSLSHRGSSPLHF.

The chain's CDR3 is CASSGTSGPYGYTF. In nucleotides, the CDR3 is TGTGCCAGTAGCGGGACTTCGGGGCCCTATGGCTACACCTTC. This sequence joins TRBV19 and TRBJ1-2; TRBD1 is a possible D gene (5 bases). V was trimmed by 6 bases and J by 4 bases, leaving 15 bases between them. CDR3 size: 14 residues. Germline V gene data show CDR1 as LNHDA and CDR2 as SQIVND (reference sequence).

The chain uses TRBV27 and TRBJ1-4; maybe TRBD1 (5 bases). The CDR3 spans 14 residues. Trimming cost V 2 bases and J 7 bases, with 11 bases left between them. Per germline, CDR1 MNHEY and CDR2 SMNVEV (reference sequence). The CDR3 region is CASSLGGGGEKLFF. The CDR3 DNA reads as TGTGCCAGCAGTTTAGGGGGGGGTGGTGAAAAACTGTTTTTT.

This sequence joins TRBV29-1 and TRBJ2-1, with TRBD2 identical over 16 bases. V gave up 6 bases and J gave up 7 bases; unmatched junction bases: 6. Germline CDR1 SQVTM, CDR2 ANQGSEA. This CDR3 comprises 15 residues. CDR3 coding DNA: TGCAGCGTAGGGACTAGCGGGAGGGCCTGGAATGAGCAGTTCTTC. Its protein product is CSVGTSGRAWNEQFF.